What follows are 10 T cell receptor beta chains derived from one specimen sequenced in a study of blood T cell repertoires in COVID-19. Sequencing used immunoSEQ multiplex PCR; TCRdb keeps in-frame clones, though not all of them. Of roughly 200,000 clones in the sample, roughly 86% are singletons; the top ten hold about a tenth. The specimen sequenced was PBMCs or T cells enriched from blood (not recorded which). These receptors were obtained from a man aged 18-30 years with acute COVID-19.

In DNA form, the CDR3 reads TGTGCCAGCAGTCTGACAGAGAGCTATGGCTACACCTTC. Translating it yields CASSLTESYGYTF. The V and J genes are TRBV27 and TRBJ1-2, with a possible D match to TRBD1 (5 bases). Trimming stripped 5 bases from V and 4 bases from J, with 11 bases between. CDR3 length equals 13 residues. Germline values: CDR1 MNHEY, CDR2 SMNVEV (reference sequence).

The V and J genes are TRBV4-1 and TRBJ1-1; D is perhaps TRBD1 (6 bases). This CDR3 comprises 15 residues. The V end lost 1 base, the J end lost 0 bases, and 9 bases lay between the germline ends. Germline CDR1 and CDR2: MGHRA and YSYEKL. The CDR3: CASSQGAGVNTEAFF. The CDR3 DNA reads TGCGCCAGCAGCCAAGGGGCAGGGGTGAACACTGAAGCTTTCTTT.

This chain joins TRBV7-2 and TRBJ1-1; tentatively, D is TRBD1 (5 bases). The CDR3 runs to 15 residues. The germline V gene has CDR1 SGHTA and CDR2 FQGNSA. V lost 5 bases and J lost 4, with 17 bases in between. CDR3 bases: TGTGCCAGCAGCCGTAAAACTACGGGGGGCACTGAAGCTTTCTTT. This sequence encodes CASSRKTTGGTEAFF.

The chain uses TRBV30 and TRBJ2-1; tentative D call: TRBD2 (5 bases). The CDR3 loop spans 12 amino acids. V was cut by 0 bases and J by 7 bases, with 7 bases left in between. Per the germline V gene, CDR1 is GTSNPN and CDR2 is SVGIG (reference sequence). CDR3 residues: CAWSVSGNEQFF. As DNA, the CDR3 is TGTGCCTGGAGTGTAAGCGGAAATGAGCAGTTCTTC.

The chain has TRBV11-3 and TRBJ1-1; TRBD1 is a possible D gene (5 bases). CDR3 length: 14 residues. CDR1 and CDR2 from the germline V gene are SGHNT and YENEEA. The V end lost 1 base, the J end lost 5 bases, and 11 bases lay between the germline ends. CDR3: CASSLVGGRTEAFF. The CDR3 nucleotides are TGTGCCAGCAGCTTAGTCGGGGGTCGGACTGAAGCTTTCTTT. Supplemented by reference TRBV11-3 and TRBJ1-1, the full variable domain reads EAGVVQSPRYKIIEKKQPVAFWCNPISGHNTLYWYLQNLGQGPELLIRYENEEAVDDSQLPKDRFSAERLKGVDSTLKIQPAELGDSAVYLCASSLVGGRTEAFFGQGTRLTVV.

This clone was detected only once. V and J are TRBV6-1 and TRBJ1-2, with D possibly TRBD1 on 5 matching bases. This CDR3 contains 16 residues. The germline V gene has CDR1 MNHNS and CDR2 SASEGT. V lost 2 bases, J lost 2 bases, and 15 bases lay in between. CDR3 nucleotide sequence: TGTGCCAGCAGTGAACCTACAGGCTCATTAAACTATGGCTACACCTTC. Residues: CASSEPTGSLNYGYTF.

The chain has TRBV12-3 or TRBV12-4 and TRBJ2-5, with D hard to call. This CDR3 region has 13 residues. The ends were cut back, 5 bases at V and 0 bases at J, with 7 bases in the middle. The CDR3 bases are TGTGCCAGCAGTGTAAATGACCAAGAGACCCAGTACTTC. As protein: CASSVNDQETQYF.

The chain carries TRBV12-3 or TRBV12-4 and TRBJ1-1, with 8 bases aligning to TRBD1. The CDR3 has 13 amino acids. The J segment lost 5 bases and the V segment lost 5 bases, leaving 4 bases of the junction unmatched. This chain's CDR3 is CASSLDRGTEAFF. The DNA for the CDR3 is TGTGCCAGCAGTCTTGACAGGGGAACTGAAGCTTTCTTT.

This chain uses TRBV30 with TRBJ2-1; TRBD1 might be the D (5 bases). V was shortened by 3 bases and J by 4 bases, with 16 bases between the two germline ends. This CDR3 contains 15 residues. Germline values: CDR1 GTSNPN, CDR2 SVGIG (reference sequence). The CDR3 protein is CAWSASGLGYNEQFF. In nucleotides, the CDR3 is TGTGCCTGGAGCGCCTCAGGGTTGGGGTACAATGAGCAGTTCTTC.

CDR3 DNA: TGTGCCAGCAGCCTAGGGCTAGCGGACTACGAGCAGTACTTC. This encodes CASSLGLADYEQYF. The genes are TRBV7-2 and TRBJ2-7; 7 bases agree with TRBD2. The CDR3 covers 14 residues. J lost 3 bases, V lost 5 bases, and 7 bases had no gene match. CDR1 SGHTA and CDR2 FQGNSA come from the germline V gene.